Below are 21 T cell receptor beta chains sequenced from a single sample in a study of shared T cell receptors in the human thymus. Generated by immunoSEQ multiplex PCR, the TCRdb table keeps only in-frame clones and is missing some. The sample shows some 640,000 clones, around 87% of them seen only once. This same sample was also part of a study on human thymus T cells.

Material for sequencing was thymocytes. The receptors were sampled from a boy under three years old with a congenital heart defect.

The rearrangement links TRBV16 to TRBJ2-7; maybe TRBD2 (6 bases). This CDR3 has 15 residues. The ends were cut back, 1 base at V and 2 bases at J, with 12 bases in the middle. Germline V lookup: CDR1 KGHSY, CDR2 FQNENV. CDR3 sequence (DNA): TGTGCCAGCAGCCAATGGGGGAGGACCCCCTACGAGCAGTACTTC. Its translation is CASSQWGRTPYEQYF.

This clone appeared a few times. The chain has TRBV6-7 and TRBJ2-2, with a possible D match to TRBD1 (6 bases). TRBV6-7 is identified as an open reading frame with a role that is uncertain. There are 17 residues in the CDR3. Between the trimmed V and J ends, which lost 4 bases and 7 bases, there was a span of 22 bases. The DNA for the CDR3 is TGTGCCAGCAGTTCGAATGATCACAGGGCCCCCGACGGGGAGCTGTTTTTT. Translation gives CASSSNDHRAPDGELFF.

The chain combines TRBV5-1 with TRBJ1-1; 9 bases agree with TRBD1. Per the germline V gene, CDR1 is SGHRS and CDR2 is YFSETQ. Trimming cost V 4 bases and J 3 bases; bases outside gene matches: 7. This CDR3 comprises 15 residues. The CDR3 region is CASSPDRGSDTEAFF. DNA for the CDR3: TGCGCCAGCAGCCCCGACAGGGGGTCGGACACTGAAGCTTTCTTT. Full variable domain (remainder filled in from reference TRBV5-1 and TRBJ1-1): KAGVTQTPRYLIKTRGQQVTLSCSPISGHRSVSWYQQTPGQGLQFLFEYFSETQRNKGNFPGRFSGRQFSNSRSEMNVSTLELGDSALYLCASSPDRGSDTEAFFGQGTRLTVV.

The V call is TRBV19, the J call TRBJ2-3, with 12 bases aligning to TRBD2. V dropped 7 bases and J dropped 5; count of bases not matched to a gene: 10. The CDR3 loop spans 16 amino acids. The germline gives CDR1 LNHDA, CDR2 SQIVND (reference sequence). The CDR3 DNA reads as TGTGCCAGTATTAAGACTAGCGGGAGTGGAGGAGATACGCAGTATTTT. Its translation: CASIKTSGSGGDTQYF.

The rearrangement joins TRBV6-1 to TRBJ1-1, with 10 bases matching TRBD1. J was trimmed by 5 bases and V by 6 bases; bases with no gene match: 6. Germline assignment: CDR1 MNHNS and CDR2 SASEGT. The CDR3 sequence is 14 residues long. The CDR3 nucleotides are TGTGCCAGCAGGGACAGGGGGGCGCGGACTGAAGCTTTCTTT. Translation: CASRDRGARTEAFF.

The V call is TRBV5-4, the J call TRBJ1-6, with no clear D. The CDR3 is 13 residues long. Trimming removed 1 base at V and 7 bases at J, with 6 bases between. Germline CDR1 SGHNT, CDR2 YYREEE (reference sequence). CDR3: CASSLNSNSPLHF. In DNA, the CDR3 is TGTGCCAGCAGCTTGAATTCGAATTCACCCCTCCACTTT.

This chain uses TRBV29-1 with TRBJ1-1; TRBD1 might be the D (6 bases). This CDR3 contains 17 residues. The V gene's germline CDR1 is SQVTM and CDR2 ANQGSEA. The germline V and J ends were trimmed by 7 bases and 0 bases, with 24 bases remaining between them. CDR3 loop: CSADNPPRTALNTEAFF. DNA for the CDR3: TGCAGCGCAGATAATCCGCCCAGGACAGCATTGAACACTGAAGCTTTCTTT.

In DNA form, the CDR3 reads TGTGCCAGCAGTTCGGCGACAGGGGGCGAGCGAGGCTACACCTTC. This codes for CASSSATGGERGYTF. The chain joins TRBV6-1 to TRBJ1-2, with 10 bases that match TRBD1. Germline CDR1 MNHNS, CDR2 SASEGT. This CDR3 is built from 15 residues. With V trimmed by 5 bases and J by 8 bases, 11 bases remained unmatched.

The chain couples TRBV4-2 to TRBJ2-5; D not certain. Trimming took off 1 base at V and 3 bases at J, with 12 bases between the two ends. The CDR3 length is 15 residues. Germline V lookup: CDR1 LGHNA, CDR2 YNFKEQ. CDR3 bases: TGTGCCAGCAGCCAAGTTCTACTACCAAAAGAGACCCAGTACTTC. This translates into CASSQVLLPKETQYF.

This clone was found a few times. The chain recombines TRBV4-1 with TRBJ2-7; 8 bases are shared with TRBD1. The CDR3 loop spans 15 amino acids. Germline CDR1 and CDR2: MGHRA and YSYEKL. Trimming removed 1 base from V and 2 bases from J; junction bases left unmatched: 4. The CDR3 nucleotides read TGCGCCAGCAGCCAAGTAACAGGGGGAGCCTACGAGCAGTACTTC. As protein: CASSQVTGGAYEQYF.

This clone was detected once. The chain combines TRBV5-1 with TRBJ2-7; possibly TRBD2 for D (6 bases). Germline CDR1 SGHRS, CDR2 YFSETQ. The CDR3 runs 15 residues. Trimming pared 4 bases from V and 3 bases from J, leaving 17 bases between. Here the CDR3 DNA reads TGCGCCAGCAGCCCCCGACTAGTTTCGGACTACGAGCAGTACTTC. It is translated as CASSPRLVSDYEQYF.

In its sample, this clone was seen a few times. The chain recombines TRBV19 with TRBJ1-1; TRBD1 is a possible D gene (5 bases). This CDR3 is 16 amino acids long. V was clipped by 9 bases and J by 0 bases, with 20 bases between them. Per germline, CDR1 LNHDA and CDR2 SQIVND (reference sequence). DNA for the CDR3: TGTGCCAGCAACGCAGACGGGCAGGGAATGAACACTGAAGCTTTCTTT. Translating it yields CASNADGQGMNTEAFF. Combining the CDR3 with reference TRBV19 and TRBJ1-1 gives the whole variable domain DGGITQSPKYLFRKEGQNVTLSCEQNLNHDAMYWYRQDPGQGLRLIYYSQIVNDFQKGDIAEGYSVSREKKESFPLTVTSAQKNPTAFYLCASNADGQGMNTEAFFGQGTRLTVV.

This clone has a single count. This sample includes further DNA sequences coding for the same CDR3. The gene calls are TRBV30 and TRBJ1-5, with D possibly TRBD1 on 6 matching bases. The germline CDR1 and CDR2 sequences are GTSNPN and SVGIG (reference sequence). This CDR3 is built from 13 residues. Trimming pared 3 bases from V and 7 bases from J, leaving 13 bases between. The CDR3 sequence is CAWRARGSQPQHF. Written as DNA, the CDR3 is TGTGCCTGGAGAGCAAGGGGGAGCCAGCCCCAGCATTTT.

This clone was detected a few times. The chain links TRBV19 to TRBJ1-4; 9 bases align to TRBD1. The CDR3 spans 13 residues. The germline V gene encodes CDR1 LNHDA and CDR2 SQIVND (reference sequence). V lost 5 bases, J lost 6 bases, and 1 base stayed unmatched. CDR3 sequence reads: CASSDRGDEKLFF. The CDR3 nucleotides are TGTGCCAGTAGTGACAGGGGGGATGAAAAACTGTTTTTT. The full variable domain, rest sourced from reference TRBV19 and TRBJ1-4, is DGGITQSPKYLFRKEGQNVTLSCEQNLNHDAMYWYRQDPGQGLRLIYYSQIVNDFQKGDIAEGYSVSREKKESFPLTVTSAQKNPTAFYLCASSDRGDEKLFFGSGTQLSVL.

This clone appeared a few times. This specimen includes other DNA sequences encoding the same CDR3. The chain couples TRBV4-3 to TRBJ2-5, with 14 bases identical to TRBD2. Germline V gene data show CDR1 as LGHNA and CDR2 as YSLEER. V shed 3 bases, J shed 3 bases, and the junction held 0 bases outside the gene matches. The CDR3 spans 15 residues. The CDR3 protein is CASSQGLAGEETQYF. CDR3 sequence (DNA): TGCGCCAGCAGCCAGGGACTAGCGGGGGAAGAGACCCAGTACTTC.

The table lists this clone with a count of one. This rearrangement joins TRBV5-4 to TRBJ1-2, with no clear D. V lost 0 bases, J lost 4 bases, and 13 bases lay in between. CDR1 SGHNT and CDR2 YYREEE come from the germline V gene (reference sequence). The CDR3 covers 15 residues. The DNA of the CDR3 is TGTGCCAGCAGCTTGGCCGGAGGGAGGGCCTATGGCTACACCTTC. Its translation: CASSLAGGRAYGYTF.

The genes are TRBV9 and TRBJ2-1; no firm D call. Trimming removed 4 bases from V and 5 bases from J, with 22 bases in between. The CDR3 spans 17 residues. Germline V CDR1 and CDR2: SGDLS, YYNGEE. The CDR3: CASSPLRGPRFDNEQFF. The CDR3 region has the DNA TGTGCCAGCAGCCCTCTCCGCGGTCCTAGATTTGACAATGAGCAGTTCTTC.

The chain uses TRBV5-1 and TRBJ1-2; the D gene is possibly TRBD1 (6 bases). The CDR3 runs to 14 residues. CDR1 and CDR2 from the germline V gene are SGHRS and YFSETQ. V lost 2 bases, J lost 2 bases, and 10 bases lay in between. CDR3 region: CASSLQGRNYGYTF. Written as DNA, the CDR3 is TGCGCCAGCAGCTTACAGGGACGGAACTATGGCTACACCTTC.

The chain carries TRBV6-5 and TRBJ2-2; 9 nucleotides line up with TRBD2. The V gene's germline CDR1 is MNHEY and CDR2 SVGAGI. The CDR3 sequence is 14 residues long. V lost 6 bases, J lost 6 bases, and 5 bases stayed unmatched. CDR3 bases: TGTGCCAGCAGGATAGCGGGGGAGGCCGGGGAGCTGTTTTTT. This gives the protein CASRIAGEAGELFF.

The J gene is TRBJ1-5, the V gene TRBV6-5; a possible D gene is TRBD1 (5 bases). The V end lost 4 bases, the J end lost 3 bases, and 7 bases lay between the germline ends. Germline assignment: CDR1 MNHEY and CDR2 SVGAGI. There are 13 residues in the CDR3. The CDR3 DNA reads TGTGCCAGCAGTTCCAGGGACAATCAGCCCCAGCATTTT. Translated: CASSSRDNQPQHF.

This rearrangement joins TRBV10-1 to TRBJ2-2; 8 nucleotides agree with TRBD1. V shed 6 bases and J 4 bases; nucleotides not matched to a gene: 1. Germline V CDR1 and CDR2: WNHNN, SYGVQD (reference sequence). The CDR3 length is 13 residues. The CDR3 DNA sequence: TGCGCCAGCAGCAGGGGGCCCACCGGGGAGCTGTTTTTT. Translating it yields CASSRGPTGELFF.